Presented here are 21 T cell receptor beta chains from one specimen sequenced in a study of T-cell memory formation after mild COVID-19 listed by TCRdb under 2021. Receptor libraries were prepared by 5' RACE. Data came from an Illumina NovaSeq 6000. The public reads were reanalyzed by TCRdb: fastp trimming at Q25, MiXCR alignment, in-frame beta chains only. Entries are consolidated by CDR3 protein sequence, retaining the most common genes and DNA. The sample records hundreds of thousands of distinct CDR3 sequences, roughly a fifth of which are singletons. The top ten clones comprise 20% to 25% of the sample. The sequencing input was PBMCs or a T cell subset sorted from them (not recorded which). The receptors shown here come from a man in his late teens or twenties who had mild COVID-19 (a few samples of this study predate the infection). The sample titles of this study are shuffled in the database, so cell type and time point are left out; the donor was told from shared clones.

This clonotype turned up a few times. The chain couples TRBV10-3 to TRBJ2-3, with 8 bases aligning to TRBD2. CDR1 is ENHRY and CDR2 is SYGVKD in the germline V gene. CDR3 length: 14 amino acids. V shed 6 bases, J shed 5 bases, and the junction held 7 bases outside the gene matches. CDR3 sequence: CAISLQREIDTQYF. CDR3 DNA: TGTGCCATCAGCCTCCAGCGGGAGATAGATACGCAGTATTTT.

The chain links TRBV7-3 to TRBJ2-1; 7 nucleotides match TRBD2. V gave up 0 bases and J gave up 3 bases; unmatched junction bases: 2. The CDR3 runs 15 residues. Germline lookup yields CDR1 SGHTA and CDR2 FQGTGA. CDR3 coding DNA: TGTGCCAGCAGCTTAACCCGGACTAGCTACAATGAGCAGTTCTTC. It encodes CASSLTRTSYNEQFF. The full variable domain, rest sourced from reference TRBV7-3 and TRBJ2-1, is GAGVSQTPSNKVTEKGKYVELRCDPISGHTALYWYRQSLGQGPEFLIYFQGTGAADDSGLPNDRFFAVRPEGSVSTLKIQRTERGDSAVYLCASSLTRTSYNEQFFGPGTRLTVL.

This clonotype was detected only a few times. The chain recombines TRBV28 with TRBJ1-5, with a weak D call TRBD1 (5 bases). The CDR3 has 16 amino acids. V was clipped by 6 bases and J by 4 bases, with 19 bases between them. In germline, CDR1 is MDHEN, CDR2 SYDVKM. The CDR3 loop is CASSPGTPGNNQPQHF. The CDR3, as DNA: TGTGCCAGCAGCCCAGGGACCCCGGGAAATAATCAGCCCCAGCATTTT.

The rearrangement joins TRBV11-2 to TRBJ2-7; D remains ambiguous. V was clipped by 8 bases and J by 2 bases, with 10 bases between them. CDR3 length: 12 residues. From germline, CDR1 is SGHAT and CDR2 FQNNGV. In DNA form, the CDR3 reads TGTGCCAGCGGTTACGGGCCCTACGAGCAGTACGTC. This encodes CASGYGPYEQYV.

This chain links TRBV4-2 with TRBJ2-4; D not resolved. Germline V gene sequence: CDR1 LGHNA, CDR2 YNFKEQ. V lost 0 bases and J 0 bases, leaving 9 bases between the germline ends. The CDR3 is made up of 16 amino acids. The CDR3: CASSQEETSAKNIQYF. In DNA form, the CDR3 reads TGTGCCAGCAGCCAAGAGGAAACCTCAGCCAAAAACATTCAGTACTTC.

This chain joins TRBV6-2 or TRBV6-3 and TRBJ1-1, with D unresolved. This CDR3 comprises 12 residues. Trimming took 6 bases from V and 7 from J, leaving 12 bases between them. Germline CDR1 and CDR2: MNHEY and SVGEGT. The CDR3 protein is CASRGNGVEAFF. Here the CDR3 DNA reads TGTGCCAGCAGAGGGAACGGAGTTGAAGCTTTCTTT.

This clonotype was found a few times. The chain carries TRBV7-3 and TRBJ1-6; D may be TRBD1 (6 bases). Germline CDR1 SGHTA, CDR2 FQGTGA. V was pared by 2 bases and J by 3 bases, with 11 bases between. The CDR3 covers 16 residues. CDR3 DNA: TGTGCCAGCAGCTTATCGGCAGGGGTCTATAATTCACCCCTCCACTTT. Protein: CASSLSAGVYNSPLHF.

This clonotype showed up just a few times. This chain links TRBV4-1 with TRBJ1-6; 7 bases are a match to TRBD1. This CDR3 contains 17 residues. CDR1 and CDR2 (germline): MGHRA, YSYEKL. The ends lost 1 base at V and 8 bases at J; junction bases unmatched: 11. The DNA for the CDR3 is TGCGCCAGCAGCCAAGTATCCGGTGGGGACAGTTATTCACCCCTCCACTTT. Its protein product is CASSQVSGGDSYSPLHF.

This clonotype came up many times. The chain employs TRBV5-6 and TRBJ1-2; D is uncertain. CDR1 is SGHDT and CDR2 is YYEEEE in the germline V gene. CDR3 length: 14 amino acids. V lost 1 base and J lost 3, with 10 bases in between. CDR3 DNA sequence: TGTGCCAGCAGCTTGTGGCAGAACGACTATGGCTACACCTTC. Translation: CASSLWQNDYGYTF.

This clonotype has just one count. One end of the junction is discordant with germline, which a read error may explain. V usage is TRBV5-4 and J usage is TRBJ2-3; D unresolved. From germline, CDR1 is SGHNT and CDR2 YYREEE (reference sequence). This CDR3 spans 14 amino acids. CDR3 loop: CASSLVSPTDAQYF. In DNA, the CDR3 is TGTGCCAGCAGCTTGGTATCTCCAACAGATGCGCAGTATTTT.

J is TRBJ2-7 and V is TRBV7-2; possibly TRBD1 for D (6 bases). This CDR3 spans 13 amino acids. The V gene lost 5 bases and the J gene lost 7 bases, with 15 bases spanning the gap. Per germline, CDR1 SGHTA and CDR2 FQGNSA. The CDR3 bases are TGTGCCAGCAGCCCCGACAGGACGGGTGAGCAGTACGTC. Its protein is CASSPDRTGEQYV.

The CDR3 reads CASSDRAAYLPRGNTIYF. The CDR3 DNA sequence: TGTGCCAGCAGTGACAGGGCAGCTTATCTCCCTCGTGGAAACACCATATATTTT. This chain connects TRBV6-6 to TRBJ1-3; 7 nucleotides match TRBD1. This CDR3 contains 18 residues. V was clipped by 5 bases and J by 3 bases; unmatched bases: 16. Germline V gene lookup returns CDR1 MNHNY and CDR2 SVGAGI (reference sequence).

V and J are TRBV6-2 or TRBV6-3 and TRBJ2-3; D not certain. CDR1 MNHEY and CDR2 SVGEGT come from the germline V gene. This CDR3 comprises 13 residues. The V and J ends lost 6 bases and 6 bases respectively, with 13 bases between them. The CDR3 DNA follows: TGTGCCAGCAGCTCCGTTGTGGCGGATACGCAGTATTTT. Translation: CASSSVVADTQYF.

The rearrangement links TRBV5-6 to TRBJ2-7; perhaps TRBD2 as D (6 bases). CDR3 size: 14 residues. V lost 2 bases and J 3 bases, leaving 12 bases between the germline ends. Germline CDR1 reads SGHDT; CDR2 reads YYEEEE. CDR3 DNA sequence: TGTGCCAGCAGCTTACTCGGGGAGGACTACGAGCAGTACTTC. This translates into CASSLLGEDYEQYF. Supplemented by reference TRBV5-6 and TRBJ2-7, the full variable domain reads DAGVTQSPTHLIKTRGQQVTLRCSPKSGHDTVSWYQQALGQGPQFIFQYYEEEERQRGNFPDRFSGHQFPNYSSELNVNALLLGDSALYLCASSLLGEDYEQYFGPGTRLTVT.

The chain joins TRBV7-3 to TRBJ2-1; D is ambiguous. V was cut by 6 bases and J by 10 bases, with 19 bases left in between. CDR3 length equals 14 residues. Germline values: CDR1 SGHTA, CDR2 FQGTGA. CDR3 in DNA: TGTGCCAGCAGTCCTAGTGGTGGTCCCACCGAGCAGTTCTTC. It codes for CASSPSGGPTEQFF.

The genes are TRBV29-1 and TRBJ1-4; TRBD1 might be the D (5 bases). Germline assignment: CDR1 SQVTM and CDR2 ANQGSEA. This CDR3 is built from 14 residues. V lost 3 bases and J 5 bases, leaving 13 bases between the germline ends. The CDR3 bases are TGCAGCGTTGAGTTTCAGGGCCGAAATGAAAAACTGTTTTTT. This sequence encodes CSVEFQGRNEKLFF.

This clonotype turned up a few times. The CDR3 here is CASSSGTGEYNEQFF. The DNA for the CDR3 is TGTGCCAGCAGCTCCGGGACAGGGGAATACAATGAGCAGTTCTTC. The chain links TRBV7-9 to TRBJ2-1, with 10 nucleotides matching TRBD1. J gave up 4 bases and V 4 bases, and 4 bases lay outside the gene matches. This CDR3 contains 15 residues. Germline-derived CDR1 and CDR2 are SEHNR and FQNEAQ (reference sequence).

The chain recombines TRBV6-5 with TRBJ2-3, with TRBD1 identical over 11 bases. The CDR3 has 18 amino acids. In germline, CDR1 is MNHEY, CDR2 SVGAGI. The V gene end was trimmed by 4 bases and the J gene end by 3 bases; junction bases not matched to a gene: 12. Written as DNA, the CDR3 is TGTGCCAGCAGTTCCTTGGGGACAGGGGGGACTAGAACAGATACGCAGTATTTT. Translating it yields CASSSLGTGGTRTDTQYF.

The rearrangement uses TRBV5-1 and TRBJ1-6, with 7 nucleotides matching TRBD1. Unmatched junction bases numbered 9, after V lost 0 bases and J lost 9 bases. Germline CDR1 reads SGHRS; CDR2 reads YFSETQ. CDR3 size: 16 residues. CDR3 coding DNA: TGCGCCAGCAGCTTGGAAGGGGGCAATCCCCCTTCACCCCTCCACTTT. Its translation: CASSLEGGNPPSPLHF.

The rearrangement uses TRBV5-6 and TRBJ2-5, with D perhaps TRBD2 (6 bases). The CDR3 loop spans 15 amino acids. Trimming stripped 0 bases from V and 4 bases from J, with 13 bases between. CDR1 and CDR2 from the germline V gene are SGHDT and YYEEEE. The CDR3 bases are TGTGCCAGCAGCTTGGGGCTTTGGAGGGGAGAGACCCAGTACTTC. It is translated as CASSLGLWRGETQYF.

The chain links TRBV12-3 or TRBV12-4 to TRBJ1-1, with D perhaps TRBD1 (6 bases). This CDR3 has 12 amino acids. Between the trimmed V and J ends, which lost 3 bases and 6 bases, there was a span of 8 bases. CDR3 residues: CASSFGGAEAFF. For the CDR3, the DNA is TGTGCCAGCAGTTTTGGGGGCGCTGAAGCTTTCTTT.